This note documents a single TCR beta chain sequence. Its antigen remains unidentified. This record belongs to a study of cytomegalovirus exposure and HLA in healthy donors. About the research overall: Earlier work reported 117 million unique TCR beta sequences from 150 million to 200 million T cells.

The donors (healthy individuals) were bone marrow donors. Study findings and constraints: What was likely a sequencing artifact was a cluster of highly shared sequence variants. In an earlier analysis, most TCR beta V segments were productive about 87% or about 30% of the time.

With 60 Vbeta and 13 Jbeta primers, the PCR was carried out. Only in-frame clones appear in the TCRdb table, and some are missing; sequencing was by immunoSEQ multiplex PCR. The table shows approximately 150,000 clones, with approximately 71% occurring only once. The sequencing input was PBMCs. The clonotype originates from a woman between 18 and 29 years old in good health and CMV-seropositive.

The CDR3 loop is CASSFTGTTEAFF. The CDR3 DNA reads TGTGCCAGCAGCTTTACAGGGACCACTGAAGCTTTCTTT. This chain links TRBV7-2 with TRBJ1-1; D might be TRBD1 (6 bases). V lost 3 bases, J lost 4 bases, and 9 bases lay in between. The V gene's germline CDR1 is SGHTA and CDR2 FQGNSA. This CDR3 comprises 13 residues.